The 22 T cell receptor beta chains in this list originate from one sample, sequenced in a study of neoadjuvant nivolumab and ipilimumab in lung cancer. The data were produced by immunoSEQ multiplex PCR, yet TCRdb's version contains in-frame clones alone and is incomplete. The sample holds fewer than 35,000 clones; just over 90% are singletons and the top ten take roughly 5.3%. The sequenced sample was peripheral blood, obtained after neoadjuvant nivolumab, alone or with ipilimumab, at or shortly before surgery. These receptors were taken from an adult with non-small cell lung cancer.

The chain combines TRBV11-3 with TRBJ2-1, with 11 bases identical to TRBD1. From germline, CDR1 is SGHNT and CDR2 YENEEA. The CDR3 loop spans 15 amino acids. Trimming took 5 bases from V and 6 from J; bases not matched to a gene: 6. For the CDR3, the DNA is TGTGCCAGCAGCCGCCAGGGACAGGGGGGCAATGAGCAGTTCTTC. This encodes CASSRQGQGGNEQFF.

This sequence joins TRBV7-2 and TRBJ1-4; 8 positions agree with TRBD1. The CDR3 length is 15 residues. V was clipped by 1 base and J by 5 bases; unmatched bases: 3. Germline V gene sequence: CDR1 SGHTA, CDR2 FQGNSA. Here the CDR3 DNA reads TGTGCCAGCAGCTTAGGGAGACAGGGGAATGAAAAACTGTTTTTT. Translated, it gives CASSLGRQGNEKLFF.

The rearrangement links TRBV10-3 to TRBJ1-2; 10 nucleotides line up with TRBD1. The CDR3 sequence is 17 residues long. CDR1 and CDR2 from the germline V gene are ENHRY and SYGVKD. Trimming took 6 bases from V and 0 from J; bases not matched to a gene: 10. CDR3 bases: TGTGCCATCAGCCCGGGACAGGGGATCCGTACTAACTATGGCTACACCTTC. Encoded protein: CAISPGQGIRTNYGYTF.

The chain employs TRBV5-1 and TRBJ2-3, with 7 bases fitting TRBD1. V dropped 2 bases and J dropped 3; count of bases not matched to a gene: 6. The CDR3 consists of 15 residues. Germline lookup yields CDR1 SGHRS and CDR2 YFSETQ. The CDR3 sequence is CASSFEGAQTDTQYF. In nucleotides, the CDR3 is TGCGCCAGCAGCTTCGAGGGGGCGCAGACAGATACGCAGTATTTT. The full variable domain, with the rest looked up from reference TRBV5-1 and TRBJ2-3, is KAGVTQTPRYLIKTRGQQVTLSCSPISGHRSVSWYQQTPGQGLQFLFEYFSETQRNKGNFPGRFSGRQFSNSRSEMNVSTLELGDSALYLCASSFEGAQTDTQYFGPGTRLTVL.

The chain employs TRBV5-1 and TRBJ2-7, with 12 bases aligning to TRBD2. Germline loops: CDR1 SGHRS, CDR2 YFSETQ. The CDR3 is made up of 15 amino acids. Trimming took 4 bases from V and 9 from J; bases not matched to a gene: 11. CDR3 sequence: CASSLTSGGPNVQYF. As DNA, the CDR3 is TGCGCCAGCAGCCTGACTAGCGGGGGCCCCAACGTGCAGTACTTC. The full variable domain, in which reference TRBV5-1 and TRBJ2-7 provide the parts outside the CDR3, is KAGVTQTPRYLIKTRGQQVTLSCSPISGHRSVSWYQQTPGQGLQFLFEYFSETQRNKGNFPGRFSGRQFSNSRSEMNVSTLELGDSALYLCASSLTSGGPNVQYFGPGTRLTVT.

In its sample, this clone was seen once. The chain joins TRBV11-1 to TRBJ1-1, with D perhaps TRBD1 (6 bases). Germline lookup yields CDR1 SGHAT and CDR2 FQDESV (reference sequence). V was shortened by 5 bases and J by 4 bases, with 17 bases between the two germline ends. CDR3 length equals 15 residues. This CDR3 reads CASSLRPPRGTEAFF. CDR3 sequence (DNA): TGTGCCAGCAGCCTAAGGCCCCCCAGGGGCACTGAAGCTTTCTTT.

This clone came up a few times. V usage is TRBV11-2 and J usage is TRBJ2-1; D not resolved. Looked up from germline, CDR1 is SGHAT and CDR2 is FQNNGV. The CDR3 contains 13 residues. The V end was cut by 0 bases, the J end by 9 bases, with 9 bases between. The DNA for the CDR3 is TGTGCCAGCAGCTTAGATCTTAGTGGTGAGCAGTTCTTC. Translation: CASSLDLSGEQFF.

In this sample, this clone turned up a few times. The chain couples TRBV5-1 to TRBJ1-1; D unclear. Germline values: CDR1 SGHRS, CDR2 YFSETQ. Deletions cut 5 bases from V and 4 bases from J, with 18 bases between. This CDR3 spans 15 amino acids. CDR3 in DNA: TGCGCCAGCAGTGACCTGAAAGGAGGTGGCACTGAAGCTTTCTTT. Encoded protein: CASSDLKGGGTEAFF. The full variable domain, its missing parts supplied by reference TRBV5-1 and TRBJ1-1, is KAGVTQTPRYLIKTRGQQVTLSCSPISGHRSVSWYQQTPGQGLQFLFEYFSETQRNKGNFPGRFSGRQFSNSRSEMNVSTLELGDSALYLCASSDLKGGGTEAFFGQGTRLTVV.

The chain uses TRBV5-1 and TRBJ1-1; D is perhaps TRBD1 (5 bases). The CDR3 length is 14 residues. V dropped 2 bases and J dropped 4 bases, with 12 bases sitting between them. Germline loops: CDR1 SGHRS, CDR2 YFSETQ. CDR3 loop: CASSFGALGTEAFF. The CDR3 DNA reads TGCGCCAGCAGCTTCGGGGCTTTGGGCACTGAAGCTTTCTTT.

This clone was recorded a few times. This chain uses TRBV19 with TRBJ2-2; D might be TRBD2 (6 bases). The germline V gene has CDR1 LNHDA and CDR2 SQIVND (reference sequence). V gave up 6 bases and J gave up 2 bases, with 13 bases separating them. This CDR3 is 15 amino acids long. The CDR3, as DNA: TGTGCCAGTAGGGACACTAGCCGAAACACCGGGGAGCTGTTTTTT. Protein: CASRDTSRNTGELFF.

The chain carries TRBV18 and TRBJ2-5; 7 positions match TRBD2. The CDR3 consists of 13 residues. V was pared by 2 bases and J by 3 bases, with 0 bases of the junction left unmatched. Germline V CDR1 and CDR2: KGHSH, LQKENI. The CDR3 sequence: CASSPSGEETQYF. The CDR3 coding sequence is TGTGCCAGCTCACCAAGCGGGGAAGAGACCCAGTACTTC.

CDR3 in DNA: TGTGCCAGCACCCAGGGGGCGAGTCTCACTGAAGCTTTCTTT. Encoded protein: CASTQGASLTEAFF. The rearrangement links TRBV6-1 to TRBJ1-1, with 8 positions matching TRBD1. CDR3 size: 14 residues. Germline assignment: CDR1 MNHNS and CDR2 SASEGT. With 7 bases clipped from V and 4 bases from J, the junction kept 8 bases outside the gene matches.

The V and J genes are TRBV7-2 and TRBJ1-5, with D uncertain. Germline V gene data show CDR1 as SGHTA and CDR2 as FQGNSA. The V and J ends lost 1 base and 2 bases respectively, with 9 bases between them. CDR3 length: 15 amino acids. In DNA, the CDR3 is TGTGCCAGCAGCTTAGACAGCGGGGGCAATCAGCCCCAGCATTTT. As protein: CASSLDSGGNQPQHF.

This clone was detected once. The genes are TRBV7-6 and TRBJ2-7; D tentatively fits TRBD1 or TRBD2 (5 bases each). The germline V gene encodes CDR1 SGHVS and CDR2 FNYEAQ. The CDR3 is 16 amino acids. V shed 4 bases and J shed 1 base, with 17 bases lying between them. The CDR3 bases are TGTGCCAGCAGCTCTAGGGACCGTACAAGATCCTACGAGCAGTACTTC. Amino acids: CASSSRDRTRSYEQYF.

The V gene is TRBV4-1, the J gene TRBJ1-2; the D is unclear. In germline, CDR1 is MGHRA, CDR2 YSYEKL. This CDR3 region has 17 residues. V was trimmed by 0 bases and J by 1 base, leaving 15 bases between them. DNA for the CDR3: TGCGCCAGCAGCCAAGATCGTAGGACTCAGATTAACTATGGCTACACCTTC. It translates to CASSQDRRTQINYGYTF.

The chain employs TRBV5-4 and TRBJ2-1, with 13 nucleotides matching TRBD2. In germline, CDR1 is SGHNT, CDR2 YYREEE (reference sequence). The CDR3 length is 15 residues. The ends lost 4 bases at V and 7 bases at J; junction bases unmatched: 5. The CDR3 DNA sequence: TGTGCCAGCAGCCCTACTAGCGGGGGGGTAAATGAGCAGTTCTTC. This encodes CASSPTSGGVNEQFF. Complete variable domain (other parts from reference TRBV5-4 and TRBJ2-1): ETGVTQSPTHLIKTRGQQVTLRCSSQSGHNTVSWYQQALGQGPQFIFQYYREEENGRGNFPPRFSGLQFPNYSSELNVNALELDDSALYLCASSPTSGGVNEQFFGPGTRLTVL.

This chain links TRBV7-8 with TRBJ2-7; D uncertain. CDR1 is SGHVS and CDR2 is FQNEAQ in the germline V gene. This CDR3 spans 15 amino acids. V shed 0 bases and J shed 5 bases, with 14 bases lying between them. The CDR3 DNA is TGTGCCAGCAGCTTAGCACAAGGGCCGCTGCACGAGCAGTACTTC. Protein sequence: CASSLAQGPLHEQYF.

CDR3 nucleotide sequence: TGTGCCAGCAGCTTATCCAGGCAAGAGACCCAGTACTTC. It is translated as CASSLSRQETQYF. This chain connects TRBV7-3 to TRBJ2-5; D gene unclear. V lost 2 bases, J lost 2 bases, and 6 bases lay in between. Looked up from germline, CDR1 is SGHTA and CDR2 is FQGTGA. This CDR3 spans 13 amino acids.

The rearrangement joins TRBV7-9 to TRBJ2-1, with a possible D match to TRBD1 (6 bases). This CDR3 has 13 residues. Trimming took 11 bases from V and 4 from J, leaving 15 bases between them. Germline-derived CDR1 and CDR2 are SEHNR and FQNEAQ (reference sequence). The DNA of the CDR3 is TGTGCCTTTGACTGGGACAAGTACAATGAGCAGTTCTTC. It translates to CAFDWDKYNEQFF.

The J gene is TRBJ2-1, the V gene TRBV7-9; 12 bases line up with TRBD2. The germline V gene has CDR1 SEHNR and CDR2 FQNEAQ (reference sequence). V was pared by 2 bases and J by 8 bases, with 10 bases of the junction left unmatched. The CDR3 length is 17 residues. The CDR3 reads CASSLPSGGALVHEQFF. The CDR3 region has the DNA TGTGCCAGCAGCTTACCTAGCGGGGGGGCGCTGGTTCATGAGCAGTTCTTC.

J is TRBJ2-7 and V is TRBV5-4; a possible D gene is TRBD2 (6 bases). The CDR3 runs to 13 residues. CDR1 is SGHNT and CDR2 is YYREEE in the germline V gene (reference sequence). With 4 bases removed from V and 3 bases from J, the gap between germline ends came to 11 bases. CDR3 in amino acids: CASSGAGSYEQYF. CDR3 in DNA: TGTGCCAGCAGCGGGGCCGGGAGCTACGAGCAGTACTTC.

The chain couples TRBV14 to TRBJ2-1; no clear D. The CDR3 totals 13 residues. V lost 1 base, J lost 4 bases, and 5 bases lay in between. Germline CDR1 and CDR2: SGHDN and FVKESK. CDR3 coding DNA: TGTGCCAGCAGCCAAGGGCCGTACAATGAGCAGTTCTTC. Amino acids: CASSQGPYNEQFF.